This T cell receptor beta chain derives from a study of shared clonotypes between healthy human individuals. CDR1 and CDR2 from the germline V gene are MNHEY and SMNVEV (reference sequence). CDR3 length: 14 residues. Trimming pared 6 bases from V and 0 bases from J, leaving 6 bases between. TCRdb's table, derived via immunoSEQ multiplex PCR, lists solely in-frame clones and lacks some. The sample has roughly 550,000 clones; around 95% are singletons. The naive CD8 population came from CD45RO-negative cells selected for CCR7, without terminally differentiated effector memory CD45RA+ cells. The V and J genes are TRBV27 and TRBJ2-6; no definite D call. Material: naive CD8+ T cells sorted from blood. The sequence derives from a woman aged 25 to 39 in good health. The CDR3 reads CASSHSSGANVLTF. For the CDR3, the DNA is TGTGCCAGCAGCCACAGCTCTGGGGCCAACGTCCTGACTTTC.